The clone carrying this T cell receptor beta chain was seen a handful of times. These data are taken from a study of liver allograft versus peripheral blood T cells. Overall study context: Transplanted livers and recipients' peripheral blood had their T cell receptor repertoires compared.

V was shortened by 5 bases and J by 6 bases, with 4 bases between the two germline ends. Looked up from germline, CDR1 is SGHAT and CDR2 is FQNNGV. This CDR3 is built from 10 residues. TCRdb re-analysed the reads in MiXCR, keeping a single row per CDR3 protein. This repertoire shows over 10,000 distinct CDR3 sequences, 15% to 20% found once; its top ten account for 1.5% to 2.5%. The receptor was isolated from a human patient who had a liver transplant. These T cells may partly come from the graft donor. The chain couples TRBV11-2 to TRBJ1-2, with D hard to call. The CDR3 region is CASSPNGYTF. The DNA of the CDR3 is TGTGCCAGCAGCCCGAATGGCTACACCTTC. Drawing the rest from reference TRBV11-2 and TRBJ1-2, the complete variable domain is EAGVAQSPRYKIIEKRQSVAFWCNPISGHATLYWYQQILGQGPKLLIQFQNNGVVDDSQLPKDRFSAERLKGVDSTLKIQPAKLEDSAVYLCASSPNGYTFGSGTRLTVV.